The rows below give T cell receptor beta chains drawn from one sample of a study of beta chain features in type 1 diabetes. The table came from immunoSEQ multiplex PCR; TCRdb's copy has only in-frame clones and leaves some out. The sample lists 350,000 to 450,000 clones; roughly 16% were seen once. Sequencing used naive CD4+ T cells from blood. The receptors come from a woman younger than 30 in good health. CDR3s include the opening cysteine and the closing phenylalanine or tryptophan. D genes are given only for firm matches. A clone size is listed for some rows: how often the clone was seen (once, few, many), or a class if it is expanded.

J | D | V | size | CDR3 | DNA
TRBJ2-6 | . | TRBV7-3 | few | CASSPDSGANVLTF | TGTGCCAGCAGCCCAGACTCTGGGGCCAACGTCCTGACTTTC
TRBJ2-7 | TRBD2 | TRBV7-9 | few | CASSLTSGTGPPYEQYF | TGTGCCAGCAGCTTGACTAGCGGGACCGGTCCCCCCTACGAGCAGTACTTC
TRBJ2-3 | . | TRBV7-3 | . | CASSFWPDTQYF | TGTGCCAGCAGCTTTTGGCCGGATACGCAGTATTTT
TRBJ2-5 | TRBD2 | TRBV29-1 | few | CSQKRAGGQETQYF | TGCAGCCAAAAAAGGGCGGGAGGGCAAGAGACCCAGTACTTC
TRBJ2-1 | TRBD2 | TRBV29-1 | few | CSVEGRDYRPSYNEQFF | TGCAGCGTTGAAGGGAGGGACTACAGACCCTCCTACAATGAGCAGTTCTTC
TRBJ2-5 | . | TRBV5-1 | few | CASSLTEGETQYF | TGCGCCAGCAGCTTGACGGAGGGGGAGACCCAGTACTTC
TRBJ1-1 | . | TRBV30 | . | CAWTGKPNTEAFF | TGTGCCTGGACAGGAAAACCGAACACTGAAGCTTTCTTT
TRBJ1-4 | TRBD1 | TRBV4-3 | . | CASSQDSGQGIGYEKLFF | TGCGCCAGCAGCCAAGATTCGGGACAGGGGATCGGTTATGAAAAACTGTTTTTT
TRBJ2-1 | TRBD2 | TRBV9 | few | CASSGTGTSGRTTRREQFF | TGTGCCAGCAGCGGAACCGGGACTAGCGGGAGAACCACTAGGCGGGAGCAGTTCTTC
TRBJ1-1 | . | TRBV29-1 | few | CSVHHGNTEAFF | TGCAGCGTCCATCACGGGAACACTGAAGCTTTCTTT
TRBJ1-2 | TRBD1 | TRBV19 | few | CASSMGQGNYGYTF | TGTGCCAGTAGTATGGGACAGGGCAACTATGGCTACACCTTC
TRBJ2-3 | TRBD2 | TRBV7-3 | few | CASSSGTSGGTDTQYF | TGTGCCAGCAGCTCGGGGACTAGCGGGGGCACAGATACGCAGTATTTT
TRBJ2-7 | . | TRBV28 | . | CASLSTTRTALSYEQYF | TGTGCCAGCCTTTCAACCACCCGGACAGCTTTATCCTACGAGCAGTACTTC
TRBJ1-1 | . | TRBV30 | few | CAWSPNSGEAFF | TGTGCCTGGAGTCCCAACAGCGGCGAAGCTTTCTTT
TRBJ2-1 | TRBD1 | TRBV27 | few | CASSYRDRGYNEQFF | TGTGCCAGCAGTTACCGGGACAGGGGCTACAATGAGCAGTTCTTC
TRBJ2-5 | . | TRBV11-1 | . | CASLGGSLQETQYF | TGTGCCAGCTTAGGCGGAAGTCTACAAGAGACCCAGTACTTC
TRBJ2-7 | . | TRBV6-5 | few | CASSYLTSSPDEQYF | TGTGCCAGCAGTTACCTCACCTCCTCCCCGGACGAGCAGTACTTC
TRBJ1-4 | TRBD1 | TRBV25-1 | . | CASSEQGANEKLFF | TGTGCCAGCAGTGAGCAGGGGGCTAATGAAAAACTGTTTTTT
TRBJ1-2 | TRBD1 | TRBV27 | . | CASFSPRGNNPNYGYTF | TGTGCCAGCTTCAGTCCCAGGGGGAATAACCCGAACTATGGCTACACCTTC
TRBJ1-2 | TRBD1 | TRBV2 | few | CASSLKGQGPANYGYTF | TGTGCCAGCAGTCTAAAAGGACAGGGGCCTGCTAACTATGGCTACACCTTC
TRBJ2-1 | TRBD2 | TRBV5-1 | . | CASSVSGGGHNEQFF | TGCGCCAGCAGCGTTAGCGGGGGAGGGCACAATGAGCAGTTCTTC
TRBJ2-3 | . | TRBV5-1 | . | CASSLGTITDTQYF | TGCGCCAGCAGCTTGGGCACTATCACAGATACGCAGTATTTT
TRBJ1-1 | . | TRBV29-1 | few | CSVVRTVNTEAFF | TGCAGCGTTGTAAGGACAGTGAACACTGAAGCTTTCTTT
TRBJ2-1 | . | TRBV21-1 | . | CASPQGLAGVDEQFF | TGTGCCAGCCCTCAGGGACTAGCGGGAGTCGATGAGCAGTTCTTC
TRBJ2-7 | TRBD1 | TRBV5-1 | few | CASTTGTDTYEQYF | TGCGCCAGCACTACCGGGACAGATACCTACGAGCAGTACTTC
TRBJ2-5 | . | TRBV7-8 | few | CASSLTEGGRLASHF | TGTGCCAGCAGCTTAACGGAAGGGGGACGACTAGCCTCCCACTTC
TRBJ1-4 | TRBD1 | TRBV6-5 | . | CASSYTTTGGSEKLFF | TGTGCCAGCAGTTACACCACGACAGGGGGAAGCGAAAAACTGTTTTTT
TRBJ2-1 | TRBD2 | TRBV2 | . | CASSDLPSGTYNEQFF | TGTGCCAGCAGTGATCTCCCTAGCGGGACCTACAATGAGCAGTTCTTC
TRBJ2-2 | . | TRBV30 | few | CAWRAGTGELFF | TGTGCCTGGAGAGCAGGCACCGGGGAGCTGTTTTTT
TRBJ1-1 | . | TRBV12-5 | . | CASGLVQFQDLNTEAFF | TGTGCTAGTGGTTTGGTACAGTTTCAGGACTTGAACACTGAAGCTTTCTTT
TRBJ2-7 | . | TRBV5-4 | . | CASSSTSNHEQYF | TGTGCCAGCAGCTCAACTAGCAACCACGAGCAGTACTTC
TRBJ1-1 | . | TRBV9 | . | CASSVGNTNTEAFF | TGTGCCAGCAGCGTAGGAAACACCAACACTGAAGCTTTCTTT
TRBJ2-7 | TRBD2 | TRBV29-1 | few | CSVGLLAGSYEQYF | TGCAGCGTTGGTTTACTAGCGGGATCCTACGAGCAGTACTTC
TRBJ1-3 | . | TRBV29-1 | . | CSVLREAKGSGNTIYF | TGCAGCGTGCTCAGGGAAGCGAAAGGATCCGGAAACACCATATATTTT
TRBJ2-5 | TRBD1 | TRBV30 | . | CAWSLDRGPRETQYF | TGTGCCTGGAGTCTTGACAGGGGACCGAGGGAGACCCAGTACTTC
TRBJ1-2 | . | TRBV7-9 | few | CASSFPDYGYTF | TGTGCCAGCAGCTTCCCCGACTATGGCTACACCTTC
TRBJ2-1 | . | TRBV30 | few | CAWSVRSGYNEQFF | TGTGCCTGGAGTGTACGGTCGGGCTACAATGAGCAGTTCTTC
TRBJ2-5 | TRBD2 | TRBV10-2 | few | CASSEFLIAGVETQYF | TGCGCCAGCAGTGAGTTCTTGATAGCGGGAGTGGAGACCCAGTACTTC
TRBJ2-5 | . | TRBV19 | . | CASSGVGFQETQYF | TGTGCCAGTTCAGGGGTGGGTTTCCAAGAGACCCAGTACTTC
TRBJ2-2 | . | TRBV30 | few | CAWSDKKELGGELFF | TGTGCCTGGAGTGACAAAAAGGAGTTGGGCGGGGAGCTGTTTTTT
TRBJ2-7 | . | TRBV21-1 | . | CASSTRTGITYEQYF | TGTGCCAGCAGCACCAGAACAGGGATCACCTACGAGCAGTACTTC